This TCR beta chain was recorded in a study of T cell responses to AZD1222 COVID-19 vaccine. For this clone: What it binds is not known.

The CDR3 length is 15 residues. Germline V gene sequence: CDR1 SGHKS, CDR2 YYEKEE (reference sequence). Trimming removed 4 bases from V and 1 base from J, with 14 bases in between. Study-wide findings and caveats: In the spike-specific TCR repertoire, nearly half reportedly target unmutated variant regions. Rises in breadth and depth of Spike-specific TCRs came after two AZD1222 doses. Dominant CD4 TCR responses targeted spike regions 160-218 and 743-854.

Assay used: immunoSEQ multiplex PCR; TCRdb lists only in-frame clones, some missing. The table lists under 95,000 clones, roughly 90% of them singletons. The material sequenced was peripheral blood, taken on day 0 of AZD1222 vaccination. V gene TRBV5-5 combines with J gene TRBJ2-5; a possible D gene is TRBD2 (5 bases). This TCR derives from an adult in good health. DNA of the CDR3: TGTGCCAGCAGCCGCCAAGTGGGGAGCCAAGAGACCCAGTACTTC. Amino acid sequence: CASSRQVGSQETQYF.